These 23 T cell receptor beta chains came from one sample sequenced in a study of PD-L1 blockade in urothelial cancer. TCRdb's copy holds only in-frame clones and misses some; the assay was immunoSEQ multiplex PCR. Here the sample spans approximately 30,000 clones, 89% being singletons. Time point defined: peripheral blood 6 weeks after treatment start. This specimen consisted of PBMCs, obtained around atezolizumab (anti-PD-L1) treatment. These receptors were taken from a man aged 80 or over with urothelial cancer.

The chain is built from TRBV2 and TRBJ2-7; D perhaps matches TRBD2 (5 bases). The CDR3 runs to 15 residues. CDR1 and CDR2 (germline): SNHLY, FYNNEI. The V and J ends lost 7 bases and 2 bases respectively, with 18 bases between them. The CDR3 protein is CASNAPGGRAYEQYF. The CDR3 DNA reads as TGTGCCAGCAACGCCCCCGGTGGGCGGGCCTACGAGCAGTACTTC.

The chain employs TRBV6-1 and TRBJ1-3; D is ambiguous. Trimming removed 2 bases at V and 0 bases at J, with 8 bases between. CDR3 size: 15 residues. Germline V lookup: CDR1 MNHNS, CDR2 SASEGT. CDR3 in DNA: TGTGCCAGCAGTGAATCCCTCGGCTCTGGAAACACCATATATTTT. Translated, it gives CASSESLGSGNTIYF.

The chain has TRBV7-9 and TRBJ1-1, with TRBD1 as a possible D gene (5 bases). This CDR3 comprises 13 residues. The germline CDR1 and CDR2 sequences are SEHNR and FQNEAQ (reference sequence). The V and J ends lost 5 bases and 2 bases respectively, with 9 bases between them. CDR3 nucleotide sequence: TGTGCCAGCAGCGACCAGGGTAACACTGAAGCTTTCTTT. Translating it yields CASSDQGNTEAFF.

The rearrangement joins TRBV19 to TRBJ2-2, with 8 bases fitting TRBD1. The germline gives CDR1 LNHDA, CDR2 SQIVND (reference sequence). After removal of 6 bases from V and 2 bases from J, the junction contained 11 bases not matched to a gene. CDR3 length: 17 amino acids. The CDR3 here is CASRFPLGTGNTGELFF. The DNA for the CDR3 is TGTGCCAGTAGATTTCCCTTAGGGACAGGTAACACCGGGGAGCTGTTTTTT.

In DNA, the CDR3 is TGTGCCAGCAGCCCAGGACAGGGGAAGGGCACTGAAGCTTTCTTT. It codes for CASSPGQGKGTEAFF. The rearrangement joins TRBV9 to TRBJ1-1; TRBD1 aligns across 9 bases. CDR1 SGDLS and CDR2 YYNGEE come from the germline V gene. Unmatched junction bases numbered 8, after V lost 4 bases and J lost 4 bases. The CDR3 contains 15 residues.

This chain joins TRBV14 and TRBJ2-3, with TRBD2 identical over 9 bases. The CDR3 covers 16 residues. Per the germline V gene, CDR1 is SGHDN and CDR2 is FVKESK. V dropped 1 base and J dropped 1; count of bases not matched to a gene: 3. The CDR3 DNA follows: TGTGCCAGCAGCCAAGGACTAGCGGCACGCACAGATACGCAGTATTTT. Its translation: CASSQGLAARTDTQYF.

The chain couples TRBV28 to TRBJ1-2, with 7 bases identical to TRBD1. CDR3 length: 12 residues. J gave up 8 bases and V 7 bases, and 7 bases lay outside the gene matches. Looked up from germline, CDR1 is MDHEN and CDR2 is SYDVKM. As DNA, the CDR3 is TGTGCCAGCACCCTTACAGGGGACGGCTACACCTTC. Translated: CASTLTGDGYTF.

The chain has TRBV27 and TRBJ2-3; the D gene is possibly TRBD2 (5 bases). Trimming took off 5 bases at V and 4 bases at J, with 7 bases between the two ends. This CDR3 spans 12 amino acids. Germline lookup yields CDR1 MNHEY and CDR2 SMNVEV (reference sequence). CDR3 loop: CASSRDSDTQYF. Here the CDR3 DNA reads TGTGCCAGCAGTCGGGATTCAGATACGCAGTATTTT.

The chain links TRBV6-1 to TRBJ1-5, with 7 nucleotides matching TRBD1. The CDR3 runs 15 residues. CDR1 is MNHNS, CDR2 SASEGT, per germline. The V segment lost 7 bases and the J segment 2 bases; nucleotides outside the gene matches: 8. In DNA form, the CDR3 reads TGTGCCAGCAACGAAGACAGGGTCGGCAATCAGCCCCAGCATTTT. Translating gives CASNEDRVGNQPQHF.

The chain couples TRBV6-1 to TRBJ2-1; D might be TRBD2 (5 bases). V was clipped by 6 bases and J by 5 bases, with 14 bases between them. The CDR3 is 14 residues long. Germline assignment: CDR1 MNHNS and CDR2 SASEGT. The CDR3 region has the DNA TGTGCCAGCAGAGGACGGGGTAGCAACAATGAGCAGTTCTTC. This encodes CASRGRGSNNEQFF.

The gene calls are TRBV2 and TRBJ2-7; 7 nucleotides match TRBD2. CDR3 length equals 13 residues. V lost 4 bases to trimming and J lost 5 bases; unmatched junction nucleotides: 5. The germline V gene encodes CDR1 SNHLY and CDR2 FYNNEI. This CDR3 is CASSVLSGNEQYF. The CDR3 DNA sequence: TGTGCCAGCAGTGTATTGAGCGGGAACGAGCAGTACTTC.

V gene TRBV2 combines with J gene TRBJ2-1; 11 bases fit TRBD2. V shed 4 bases and J 7 bases; nucleotides not matched to a gene: 3. Germline CDR1 and CDR2: SNHLY and FYNNEI. CDR3 length equals 14 residues. The CDR3 region has the DNA TGTGCCAGCAGTGGACTAGCGGGAAGGAATGAGCAGTTCTTC. This gives the protein CASSGLAGRNEQFF.

V gene TRBV30 combines with J gene TRBJ2-5, with 13 bases identical to TRBD2. With V trimmed by 2 bases and J by 5 bases, 5 bases remained unmatched. CDR3 length: 15 amino acids. The V gene's germline CDR1 is GTSNPN and CDR2 SVGIG (reference sequence). The CDR3 spells CAWSRLAGGWETQYF. CDR3 nucleotide sequence: TGTGCCTGGAGTCGACTAGCGGGAGGTTGGGAGACCCAGTACTTC.

The V call is TRBV5-1, the J call TRBJ2-7, with 9 bases identical to TRBD1. CDR1 is SGHRS, CDR2 YFSETQ, per germline. The trim removed 1 base at V and 6 bases at J, leaving 8 bases unmatched. CDR3 length: 15 amino acids. CDR3 residues: CASSLSQWTGAEQYF. CDR3 nucleotides: TGCGCCAGCAGCTTGTCCCAATGGACAGGGGCCGAGCAGTACTTC.

This clone has a single count. This rearrangement joins TRBV10-3 to TRBJ2-7, with 10 positions matching TRBD2. Germline loops: CDR1 ENHRY, CDR2 SYGVKD. There are 17 residues in the CDR3. J was trimmed by 3 bases and V by 3 bases; bases with no gene match: 11. The CDR3 sequence is CAISESGSGRLIYEQYF. The CDR3, as DNA: TGTGCCATCAGTGAATCTGGTAGCGGGAGGTTAATCTACGAGCAGTACTTC.

The genes are TRBV10-3 and TRBJ1-1, with no clear D. The CDR3 is 12 residues long. With 0 bases removed from V and 9 bases from J, the gap between germline ends came to 8 bases. Germline V CDR1 and CDR2: ENHRY, SYGVKD. CDR3 coding DNA: TGTGCCATCAGTGAGTCGTTACTCCAAGCTTTCTTT. Its protein product is CAISESLLQAFF.

The chain is built from TRBV5-1 and TRBJ2-1, with 7 bases identical to TRBD2. Germline CDR1 is SGHRS and CDR2 is YFSETQ. The V segment lost 3 bases and the J segment 6 bases; nucleotides outside the gene matches: 6. This CDR3 comprises 14 residues. The CDR3 spells CASSSWTRTNEQFF. DNA for the CDR3: TGCGCCAGCAGCTCCTGGACTAGAACCAATGAGCAGTTCTTC.

The V call is TRBV18, the J call TRBJ2-7; 11 nucleotides align to TRBD1. Germline lookup yields CDR1 KGHSH and CDR2 LQKENI. V lost 0 bases, J lost 5 bases, and 6 bases stayed unmatched. This CDR3 is built from 16 residues. CDR3 sequence reads: CASSPPQWTGGNEQYF. DNA of the CDR3: TGTGCCAGCTCACCACCGCAATGGACAGGGGGCAACGAGCAGTACTTC. The variable domain in full, completed from reference TRBV18 and TRBJ2-7, reads NAGVMQNPRHLVRRRGQEARLRCSPMKGHSHVYWYRQLPEEGLKFMVYLQKENIIDESGMPKERFSAEFPKEGPSILRIQQVVRGDSAAYFCASSPPQWTGGNEQYFGPGTRLTVT.

V usage is TRBV14 and J usage is TRBJ1-2, with 8 positions matching TRBD1. CDR3 length: 15 residues. Germline CDR1 is SGHDN and CDR2 is FVKESK. V lost 3 bases to trimming and J lost 2 bases; unmatched junction nucleotides: 5. CDR3 sequence (DNA): TGTGCCAGCAGCCACCTGACAGGGGACAACTATGGCTACACCTTC. Its translation: CASSHLTGDNYGYTF. Supplemented by reference TRBV14 and TRBJ1-2, the full variable domain reads EAGVTQFPSHSVIEKGQTVTLRCDPISGHDNLYWYRRVMGKEIKFLLHFVKESKQDESGMPNNRFLAERTGGTYSTLKVQPAELEDSGVYFCASSHLTGDNYGYTFGSGTRLTVV.

The rearrangement links TRBV10-1 to TRBJ2-2; TRBD1 might be the D (6 bases). The length of the CDR3 is 14 residues. The germline V gene has CDR1 WNHNN and CDR2 SYGVQD (reference sequence). V lost 6 bases and J lost 4, with 12 bases in between. The CDR3 spells CASSVTGSTGELFF. The CDR3 DNA follows: TGCGCCAGCAGCGTCACAGGGTCCACCGGGGAGCTGTTTTTT.

J is TRBJ2-5 and V is TRBV19; the D gene is possibly TRBD2 (6 bases). Looked up from germline, CDR1 is LNHDA and CDR2 is SQIVND (reference sequence). This CDR3 has 16 amino acids. Trimming removed 3 bases from V and 1 base from J, with 15 bases in between. CDR3 DNA sequence: TGTGCCAGTAGTATTTCTCCCGGGGGAAGCCAAGAGACCCAGTACTTC. Its translation is CASSISPGGSQETQYF.

J is TRBJ2-1 and V is TRBV7-9, with D perhaps TRBD2 (5 bases). The germline V gene has CDR1 SEHNR and CDR2 FQNEAQ (reference sequence). The V gene lost 0 bases and the J gene lost 4 bases, with 7 bases spanning the gap. The CDR3 runs to 14 residues. The chain's CDR3 is CASSLAGVYNEQFF. The CDR3 DNA reads as TGTGCCAGCAGCTTAGCGGGAGTGTACAATGAGCAGTTCTTC.

The V and J genes are TRBV6-5 and TRBJ2-7, with a tentative D call TRBD1 (6 bases). The CDR3 runs 14 residues. CDR1 is MNHEY, CDR2 SVGAGI, per germline. V lost 6 bases to trimming and J lost 3 bases, with 15 bases between them. CDR3 protein: CASSSTGPLYEQYF. DNA of the CDR3: TGTGCCAGCAGCTCCACAGGGCCCCTCTACGAGCAGTACTTC.